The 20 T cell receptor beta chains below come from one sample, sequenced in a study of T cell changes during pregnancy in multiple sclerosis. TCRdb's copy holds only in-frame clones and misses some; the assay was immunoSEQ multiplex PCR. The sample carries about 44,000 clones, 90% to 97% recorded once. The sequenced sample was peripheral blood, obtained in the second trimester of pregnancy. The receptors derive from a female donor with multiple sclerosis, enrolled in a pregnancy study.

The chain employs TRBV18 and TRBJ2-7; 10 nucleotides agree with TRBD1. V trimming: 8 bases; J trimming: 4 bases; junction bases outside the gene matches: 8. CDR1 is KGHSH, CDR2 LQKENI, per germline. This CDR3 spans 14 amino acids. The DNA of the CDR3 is TGTGCCAGCCTGCCGGGACAGGGGTGGTACGAGCAGTACTTC. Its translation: CASLPGQGWYEQYF. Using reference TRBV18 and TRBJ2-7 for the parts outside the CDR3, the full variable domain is NAGVMQNPRHLVRRRGQEARLRCSPMKGHSHVYWYRQLPEEGLKFMVYLQKENIIDESGMPKERFSAEFPKEGPSILRIQQVVRGDSAAYFCASLPGQGWYEQYFGPGTRLTVT.

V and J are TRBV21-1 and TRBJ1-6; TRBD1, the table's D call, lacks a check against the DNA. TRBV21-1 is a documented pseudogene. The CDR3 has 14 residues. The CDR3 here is CASSKMSGWSPLHF. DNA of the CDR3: TGTGCCAGCAGCAAAATGTCAGGGTGGTCACCCCTCCACTTT.

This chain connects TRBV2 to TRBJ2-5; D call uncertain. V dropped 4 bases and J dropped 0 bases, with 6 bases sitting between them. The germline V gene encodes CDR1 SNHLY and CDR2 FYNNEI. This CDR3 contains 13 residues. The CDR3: CASSVNYQETQYF. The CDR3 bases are TGTGCCAGCAGTGTTAACTACCAAGAGACCCAGTACTTC.

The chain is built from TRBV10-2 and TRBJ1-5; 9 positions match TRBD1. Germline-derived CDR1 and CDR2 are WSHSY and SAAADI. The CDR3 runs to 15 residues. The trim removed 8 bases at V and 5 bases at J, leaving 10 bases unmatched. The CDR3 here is CASSLKDRGYQPQHF. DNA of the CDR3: TGCGCCAGCTCCCTGAAGGACAGGGGATATCAGCCCCAGCATTTT.

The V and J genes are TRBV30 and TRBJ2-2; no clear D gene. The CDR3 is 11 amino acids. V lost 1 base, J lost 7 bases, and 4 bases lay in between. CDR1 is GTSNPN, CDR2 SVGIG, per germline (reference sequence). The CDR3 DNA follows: TGTGCCTGGAGTGAGAGCGGGGAGCTGTTTTTT. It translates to CAWSESGELFF. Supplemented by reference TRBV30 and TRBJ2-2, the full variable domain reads SQTIHQWPATLVQPVGSPLSLECTVEGTSNPNLYWYRQAAGRGLQLLFYSVGIGQISSEVPQNLSASRPQDRQFILSSKKLLLSDSGFYLCAWSESGELFFGEGSRLTVL.

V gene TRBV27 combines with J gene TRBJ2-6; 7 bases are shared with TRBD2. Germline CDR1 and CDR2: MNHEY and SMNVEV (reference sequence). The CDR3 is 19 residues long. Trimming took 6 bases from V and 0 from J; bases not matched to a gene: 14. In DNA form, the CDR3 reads TGTGCCAGCAGGTCGCGATATGCTAGCGGCCCCTCTGGGGCCAACGTCCTGACTTTC. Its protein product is CASRSRYASGPSGANVLTF.

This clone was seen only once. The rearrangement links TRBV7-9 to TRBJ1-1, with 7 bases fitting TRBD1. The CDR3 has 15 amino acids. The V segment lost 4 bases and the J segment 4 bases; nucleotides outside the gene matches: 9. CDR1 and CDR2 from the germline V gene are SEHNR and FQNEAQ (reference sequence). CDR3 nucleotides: TGTGCCAGCAGCTCCGAAGGGGGCTTGAGCACTGAAGCTTTCTTT. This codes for CASSSEGGLSTEAFF.

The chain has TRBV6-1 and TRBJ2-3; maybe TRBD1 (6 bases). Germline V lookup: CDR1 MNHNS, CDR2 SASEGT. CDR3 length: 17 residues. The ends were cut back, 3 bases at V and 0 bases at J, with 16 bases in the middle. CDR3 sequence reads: CASSEGHGTSSTDTQYF. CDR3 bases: TGTGCCAGCAGTGAGGGACACGGAACCTCTAGCACAGATACGCAGTATTTT.

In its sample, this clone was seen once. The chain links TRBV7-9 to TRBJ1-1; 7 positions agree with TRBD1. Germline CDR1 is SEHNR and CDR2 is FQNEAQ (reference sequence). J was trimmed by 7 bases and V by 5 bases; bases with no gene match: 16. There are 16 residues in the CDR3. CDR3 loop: CASSPSHLTGAVEAFF. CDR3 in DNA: TGTGCCAGCAGCCCTAGTCACCTTACAGGGGCGGTTGAAGCTTTCTTT.

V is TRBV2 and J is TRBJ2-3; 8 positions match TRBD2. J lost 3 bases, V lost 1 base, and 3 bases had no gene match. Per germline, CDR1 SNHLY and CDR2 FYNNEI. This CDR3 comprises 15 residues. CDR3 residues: CASSEERGTTDTQYF. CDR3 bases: TGTGCCAGCAGTGAAGAGCGGGGGACTACAGATACGCAGTATTTT.

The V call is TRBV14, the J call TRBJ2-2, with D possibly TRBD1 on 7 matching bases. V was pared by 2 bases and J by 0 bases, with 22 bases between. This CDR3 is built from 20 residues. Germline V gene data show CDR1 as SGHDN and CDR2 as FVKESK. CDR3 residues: CASSQKRLRQGGANTGELFF. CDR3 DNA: TGTGCCAGCAGCCAAAAAAGGCTTCGGCAGGGGGGTGCGAACACCGGGGAGCTGTTTTTT.

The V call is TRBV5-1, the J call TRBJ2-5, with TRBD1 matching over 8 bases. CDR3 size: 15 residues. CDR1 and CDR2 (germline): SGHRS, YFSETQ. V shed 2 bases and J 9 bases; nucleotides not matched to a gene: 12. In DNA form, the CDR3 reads TGCGCCAGCAGCTTTGGGACAGGCTCCACTGAGTCCCAGTACTTC. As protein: CASSFGTGSTESQYF.

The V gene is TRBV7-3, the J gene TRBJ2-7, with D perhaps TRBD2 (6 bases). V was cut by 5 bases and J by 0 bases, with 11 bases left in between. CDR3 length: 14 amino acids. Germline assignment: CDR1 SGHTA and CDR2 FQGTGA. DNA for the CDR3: TGTGCCAGCAGCAGAGGCGGGATCTCCTACGAGCAGTACTTC. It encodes CASSRGGISYEQYF.

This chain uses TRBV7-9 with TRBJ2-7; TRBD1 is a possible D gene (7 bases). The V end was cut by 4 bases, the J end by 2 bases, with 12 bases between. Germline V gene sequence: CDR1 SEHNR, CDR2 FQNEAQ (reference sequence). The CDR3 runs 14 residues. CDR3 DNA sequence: TGTGCCAGCAGCTCCCTCAGGGGGGCCTACGAGCAGTACTTC. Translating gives CASSSLRGAYEQYF. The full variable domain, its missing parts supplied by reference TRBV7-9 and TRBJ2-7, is DTGVSQNPRHKITKRGQNVTFRCDPISEHNRLYWYRQTLGQGPEFLTYFQNEAQLEKSRLLSDRFSAERPKGSFSTLEIQRTEQGDSAMYLCASSSLRGAYEQYFGPGTRLTVT.

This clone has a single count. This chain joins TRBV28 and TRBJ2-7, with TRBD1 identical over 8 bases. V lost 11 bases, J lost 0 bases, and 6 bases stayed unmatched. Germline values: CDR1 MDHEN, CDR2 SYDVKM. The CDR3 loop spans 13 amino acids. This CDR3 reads CAVHGQGSYEQYF. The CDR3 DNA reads TGTGCCGTTCATGGACAGGGCTCCTACGAGCAGTACTTC.

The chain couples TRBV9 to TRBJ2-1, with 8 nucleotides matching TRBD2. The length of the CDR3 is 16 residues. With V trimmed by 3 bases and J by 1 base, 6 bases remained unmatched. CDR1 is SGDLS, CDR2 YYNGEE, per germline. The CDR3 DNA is TGTGCCAGCAGCGGACGAGCGGGGGTGTCCTACAATGAGCAGTTCTTC. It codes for CASSGRAGVSYNEQFF.

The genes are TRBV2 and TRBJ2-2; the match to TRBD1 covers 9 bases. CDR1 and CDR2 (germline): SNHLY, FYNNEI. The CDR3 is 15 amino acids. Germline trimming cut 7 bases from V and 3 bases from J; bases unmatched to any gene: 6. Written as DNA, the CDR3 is TGTGCCAGCAAGCCACAGGGGGCGGACACCGGGGAGCTGTTTTTT. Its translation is CASKPQGADTGELFF. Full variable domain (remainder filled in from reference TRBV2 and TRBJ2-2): EPEVTQTPSHQVTQMGQEVILRCVPISNHLYFYWYRQILGQKVEFLVSFYNNEISEKSEIFDDQFSVERPDGSNFTLKIRSTKLEDSAMYFCASKPQGADTGELFFGEGSRLTVL.

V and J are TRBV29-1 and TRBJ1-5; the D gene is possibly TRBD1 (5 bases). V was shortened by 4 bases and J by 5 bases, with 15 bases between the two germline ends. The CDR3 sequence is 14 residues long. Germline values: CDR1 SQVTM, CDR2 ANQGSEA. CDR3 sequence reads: CSVGWAGRDQPQHF. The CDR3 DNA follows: TGCAGCGTTGGGTGGGCAGGGCGCGATCAGCCCCAGCATTTT.

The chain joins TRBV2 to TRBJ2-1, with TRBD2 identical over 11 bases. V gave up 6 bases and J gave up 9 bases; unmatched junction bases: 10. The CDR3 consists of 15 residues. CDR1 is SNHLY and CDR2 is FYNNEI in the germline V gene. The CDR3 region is CASSRLSGGAGEQFF. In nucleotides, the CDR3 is TGTGCCAGCAGCCGACTTAGCGGGGGGGCAGGTGAGCAGTTCTTC.

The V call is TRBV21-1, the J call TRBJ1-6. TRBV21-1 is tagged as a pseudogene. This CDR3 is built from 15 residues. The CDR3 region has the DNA TGTGCCAGCAGCAAAAACGGTCCAATGGATTCACCCCTCCACTTT. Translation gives CASSKNGPMDSPLHF.